These 25 T cell receptor beta chains share one sample of origin, sequenced in a study of shared clonotypes between healthy human individuals. Here immunoSEQ multiplex PCR was the method, and the copy in TCRdb shows in-frame clones only, minus some. Counted here are approximately 740,000 clones, approximately 92% occurring once; the ten biggest clones make up around 24%. As defined, naive CD8 cells were CD45RO-negative and positively selected for CCR7, with terminally differentiated effector memory CD45RA+ cells excluded. Sample: naive CD8+ T cells sorted from blood. The receptors were gathered from a young man in good health.

This chain uses TRBV27 with TRBJ2-7; maybe TRBD2 (5 bases). The CDR3 sequence is 13 residues long. Germline CDR1 and CDR2: MNHEY and SMNVEV (reference sequence). Trimming shortened V by 3 bases and J by 7 bases, and 13 bases separated the two germline ends. CDR3 bases: TGTGCCAGCAGTTTCGGTGGCGGGTTAGAGCAGTACTTC. Encoded protein: CASSFGGGLEQYF.

This chain joins TRBV25-1 and TRBJ2-3; D gene unclear. V dropped 10 bases and J dropped 1 base, with 9 bases sitting between them. The CDR3 sequence is 12 residues long. CDR1 and CDR2 (germline): MGHDK, SYGVNS. CDR3 DNA: TGTGCCAACTCCGATGGCACAGATACGCAGTATTTT. This gives the protein CANSDGTDTQYF.

The chain uses TRBV7-6 and TRBJ2-5; 7 positions agree with TRBD1. The CDR3 totals 15 residues. Trimming cost V 5 bases and J 4 bases; bases outside gene matches: 10. CDR1 is SGHVS, CDR2 FNYEAQ, per germline. The CDR3 DNA follows: TGTGCCAGCAGCCCCTCCCCGGGACAGATAGAGACCCAGTACTTC. This codes for CASSPSPGQIETQYF. Full variable domain (outside the CDR3, taken from reference TRBV7-6 and TRBJ2-5): GAGVSQSPRYKVTKRGQDVALRCDPISGHVSLYWYRQALGQGPEFLTYFNYEAQQDKSGLPNDRFSAERPEGSISTLTIQRTEQRDSAMYRCASSPSPGQIETQYFGPGTRLLVL.

The V gene is TRBV19, the J gene TRBJ2-1; 9 bases map to TRBD1. The V gene end was trimmed by 5 bases and the J gene end by 9 bases; junction bases not matched to a gene: 5. The CDR3 consists of 13 residues. CDR1 and CDR2 from the germline V gene are LNHDA and SQIVND (reference sequence). The CDR3 nucleotides read TGTGCCAGTAGTCCAGGACAGGGGCTTGAGCAGTTCTTC. Encoded protein: CASSPGQGLEQFF.

This clone was observed a few times. This chain joins TRBV6-1 and TRBJ1-2, with D hard to call. The germline CDR1 and CDR2 sequences are MNHNS and SASEGT. The CDR3 has 15 residues. V was trimmed by 2 bases and J by 2 bases, leaving 12 bases between them. CDR3: CASSELRAPNYGYTF. CDR3 nucleotides: TGTGCCAGCAGTGAACTGAGAGCACCCAACTATGGCTACACCTTC.

This clone was observed a single time. The chain employs TRBV7-9 and TRBJ2-2; 7 nucleotides line up with TRBD1. The CDR3 is 15 residues long. Germline CDR1 is SEHNR and CDR2 is FQNEAQ (reference sequence). The V and J ends lost 6 bases and 6 bases, in that order; junction bases with no gene match: 10. The CDR3 nucleotides read TGTGCCAGCAGTTCCGACAGGGCGGTACCCGGGGAGCTGTTTTTT. This gives the protein CASSSDRAVPGELFF.

With regard to this clone: The same CDR3 is also encoded by other DNA sequences in this sample. J is TRBJ1-1 and V is TRBV30; D unresolved. Trimming left V 0 bases short and J 1 base short, with 6 bases between. The CDR3 extends over 13 amino acids. In germline, CDR1 is GTSNPN, CDR2 SVGIG (reference sequence). CDR3 DNA: TGTGCCTGGAGTGTAGCAGGGAACACTGAAGCTTTCTTT. It translates to CAWSVAGNTEAFF.

Worth noting for this clone: This sample includes further DNA sequences coding for the same CDR3. The chain joins TRBV11-2 to TRBJ2-7, with 10 bases lining up with TRBD1. Germline assignment: CDR1 SGHAT and CDR2 FQNNGV. V gave up 5 bases and J gave up 2 bases; unmatched junction bases: 3. The CDR3 covers 14 residues. CDR3 DNA: TGTGCCAGCAGCCTCGGGACAGGGGCCTACGAGCAGTACTTC. Translation gives CASSLGTGAYEQYF.

The rearrangement links TRBV12-5 to TRBJ1-5; 7 bases are a match to TRBD1. The germline CDR1 and CDR2 sequences are LGHNT and FRNRAP. The CDR3 has 17 residues. V lost 6 bases to trimming and J lost 0 bases; unmatched junction nucleotides: 11. The CDR3 DNA is TGTGCTAGTGGATATGGGACAGACGAGTATAGCAATCAGCCCCAGCATTTT. Translating gives CASGYGTDEYSNQPQHF.

This clone appeared a single time. The genes are TRBV7-8 and TRBJ2-4; D might be TRBD2 (5 bases). The germline gives CDR1 SGHVS, CDR2 FQNEAQ. V dropped 1 base and J dropped 6 bases, with 13 bases sitting between them. The CDR3 covers 15 residues. The CDR3 DNA reads as TGTGCCAGCAGCTTAGGACCGGACTCTGGAAACATTCAGTACTTC. Amino acids: CASSLGPDSGNIQYF.

The rearrangement joins TRBV14 to TRBJ2-7; a possible D gene is TRBD2 (5 bases). V lost 1 base, J lost 0 bases, and 13 bases lay in between. Germline V CDR1 and CDR2: SGHDN, FVKESK. This CDR3 contains 16 residues. The CDR3 sequence: CASSQGGAASSYEQYF. The CDR3 DNA follows: TGTGCCAGCAGCCAAGGGGGAGCGGCCAGCTCCTACGAGCAGTACTTC.

The chain employs TRBV19 and TRBJ2-1, with D maybe TRBD2 (7 bases). Germline V gene data show CDR1 as LNHDA and CDR2 as SQIVND (reference sequence). The CDR3 is 14 amino acids. V was trimmed by 3 bases and J by 6 bases, leaving 12 bases between them. CDR3 region: CASSIAGAANEQFF. Here the CDR3 DNA reads TGTGCCAGTAGTATTGCGGGGGCTGCCAATGAGCAGTTCTTC.

The rearrangement uses TRBV7-9 and TRBJ1-4, with a possible D match to TRBD1 (5 bases). Trimming took off 4 bases at V and 2 bases at J, with 11 bases between the two ends. Germline V lookup: CDR1 SEHNR, CDR2 FQNEAQ (reference sequence). The CDR3 contains 15 residues. The DNA of the CDR3 is TGTGCCAGCAGCTCGACAAGGGGTACTAATGAAAAACTGTTTTTT. It is translated as CASSSTRGTNEKLFF.

The chain combines TRBV7-9 with TRBJ2-3; 7 nucleotides match TRBD2. This CDR3 region has 16 residues. After removal of 1 base from V and 2 bases from J, the junction contained 6 bases not matched to a gene. Germline V CDR1 and CDR2: SEHNR, FQNEAQ (reference sequence). The CDR3 loop is CASSLDQRDFTDTQYF. For the CDR3, the DNA is TGTGCCAGCAGCTTAGACCAGCGGGACTTCACAGATACGCAGTATTTT.

The rearrangement joins TRBV6-5 to TRBJ1-2; tentative D call: TRBD1 (5 bases). Germline V CDR1 and CDR2: MNHEY, SVGAGI. Trimming took off 2 bases at V and 6 bases at J, with 10 bases between the two ends. CDR3 length: 13 amino acids. The CDR3 here is CASSYDRSNGYTF. CDR3 nucleotide sequence: TGTGCCAGCAGTTACGACAGATCTAATGGCTACACCTTC.

This chain joins TRBV29-1 and TRBJ1-4; 9 bases are a match to TRBD1. V was pared by 6 bases and J by 8 bases, with 7 bases of the junction left unmatched. CDR3 length: 13 residues. The V gene's germline CDR1 is SQVTM and CDR2 ANQGSEA. CDR3 sequence reads: CSVTQGAIEKLFF. The CDR3 bases are TGCAGCGTGACACAGGGGGCGATAGAAAAACTGTTTTTT.

The J gene is TRBJ2-7, the V gene TRBV7-2; D gene unclear. With 5 bases removed from V and 2 bases from J, the gap between germline ends came to 13 bases. This CDR3 region has 14 residues. In germline, CDR1 is SGHTA, CDR2 FQGNSA. CDR3: CASSPGVGTYEQYF. The CDR3 nucleotides are TGTGCCAGCAGCCCCGGAGTTGGAACCTACGAGCAGTACTTC.

This clone was observed a few times. The DNA of the CDR3 is TGTGCCAGCAACGGGGTAGATTACAATGAGCAGTTCTTC. Encoded protein: CASNGVDYNEQFF. The chain has TRBV2 and TRBJ2-1; a possible D gene is TRBD2 (5 bases). This CDR3 has 13 residues. Germline V lookup: CDR1 SNHLY, CDR2 FYNNEI. V was clipped by 7 bases and J by 4 bases, with 11 bases between them.

This chain connects TRBV5-1 to TRBJ2-3; a possible D gene is TRBD1 (6 bases). The V end lost 2 bases, the J end lost 2 bases, and 21 bases lay between the germline ends. Germline V gene lookup returns CDR1 SGHRS and CDR2 YFSETQ. The CDR3 covers 18 residues. In nucleotides, the CDR3 is TGCGCCAGCAGCTTCCCAAATCAGGGGACGGGCGACACAGATACGCAGTATTTT. Its translation is CASSFPNQGTGDTDTQYF.

This clone was recorded a few times. The chain employs TRBV7-8 and TRBJ2-7; D remains unclear. Germline V lookup: CDR1 SGHVS, CDR2 FQNEAQ. Trimming removed 5 bases from V and 2 bases from J, with 16 bases in between. The CDR3 has 15 amino acids. CDR3 bases: TGTGCCAGCAGCATGCGGAGAGGTTTGGCCTACGAGCAGTACTTC. Translation gives CASSMRRGLAYEQYF.

This rearrangement joins TRBV23-1 to TRBJ1-5, with TRBD1 matching 7 bases. TRBV23-1 is an open reading frame, and its role is uncertain. This CDR3 comprises 17 residues. With 2 bases clipped from V and 1 base from J, the junction kept 8 bases outside the gene matches. CDR3 amino acids: CASSQPDRALSNQPQHF. The CDR3 region has the DNA TGCGCCAGCAGTCAACCTGACAGGGCGTTAAGCAATCAGCCCCAGCATTTT.

The J gene is TRBJ2-3, the V gene TRBV6-5; 10 nucleotides agree with TRBD2. V was pared by 2 bases and J by 4 bases, with 6 bases of the junction left unmatched. The CDR3 runs 16 residues. CDR1 is MNHEY, CDR2 SVGAGI, per germline. In nucleotides, the CDR3 is TGTGCCAGCAGTTACAGTTCTAGCGGGAGCGCAGATACGCAGTATTTT. Encoded protein: CASSYSSSGSADTQYF.

This clone was seen just once. The rearrangement links TRBV7-2 to TRBJ2-1; TRBD2 agrees at 12 bases. In germline, CDR1 is SGHTA, CDR2 FQGNSA. Trimming at V came to 7 bases and at J to 3 bases, leaving 7 bases not matched to a gene. The CDR3 extends over 16 amino acids. CDR3 in amino acids: CASNSRTSGNYNEQFF. CDR3 DNA sequence: TGTGCCAGCAACTCTCGGACTAGCGGGAACTACAATGAGCAGTTCTTC. The whole variable domain, remainder taken from reference TRBV7-2 and TRBJ2-1, is GAGVSQSPSNKVTEKGKDVELRCDPISGHTALYWYRQSLGQGLEFLIYFQGNSAPDKSGLPSDRFSAERTGGSVSTLTIQRTQQEDSAVYLCASNSRTSGNYNEQFFGPGTRLTVL.

The chain uses TRBV28 and TRBJ2-7; D is undetermined. CDR1 is MDHEN, CDR2 SYDVKM, per germline. CDR3 size: 12 residues. The V end was cut by 1 base, the J end by 4 bases, with 5 bases between. CDR3 in DNA: TGTGCCAGCAGTTTATTCGAATACGAGCAGTACTTC. It yields the protein CASSLFEYEQYF.

This chain links TRBV5-1 with TRBJ2-1; D gene unclear. There are 13 residues in the CDR3. Per germline, CDR1 SGHRS and CDR2 YFSETQ. The V gene lost 0 bases and the J gene lost 9 bases, with 10 bases spanning the gap. The CDR3 region is CASSLDPSTEQFF. The CDR3 coding sequence is TGCGCCAGCAGCTTGGACCCGAGTACTGAGCAGTTCTTC.